The 8 T cell receptor beta chains listed next were all sequenced from one sample in a study of monozygotic twins with inflammatory bowel disease. TCRdb reprocessed the 5' RACE reads; each CDR3 protein has one entry and no DNA is given. This listing includes around 400,000 distinct CDR3 sequences. The sample taken for sequencing was blood. The source of these receptors is a human donor with ulcerative colitis or Crohn's disease, or a healthy co-twin of an affected twin (not recorded which).

The chain carries TRBV20-1 and TRBJ2-3; the TCRdb D gene call, TRBD2, has no DNA to confirm it. This CDR3 spans 14 amino acids. The germline CDR1 and CDR2 sequences are DFQATT and SNEGSKA (reference sequence). This CDR3 is CSARTSGAPSGQYF.

The V gene is TRBV5-1, the J gene TRBJ2-2; without DNA, the TCRdb call of TRBD2 cannot be checked. This CDR3 contains 15 residues. Germline V gene sequence: CDR1 SGHRS, CDR2 YFSETQ. CDR3 region: CASRSGGTYTGELFF.

This sequence joins TRBV28 and TRBJ1-5; checking the TCRdb D call of TRBD1 is not possible without DNA. The length of the CDR3 is 15 residues. Germline V CDR1 and CDR2: MDHEN, SYDVKM. The CDR3 sequence is CASSPLDTVRQPQHF.

The V gene is TRBV7-2, the J gene TRBJ1-5. The CDR3 contains 12 residues. Germline V lookup: CDR1 SGHTA, CDR2 FQGNSA. CDR3 in amino acids: CASSQTGQPQHF. The full variable domain, rest sourced from reference TRBV7-2 and TRBJ1-5, is GAGVSQSPSNKVTEKGKDVELRCDPISGHTALYWYRQSLGQGLEFLIYFQGNSAPDKSGLPSDRFSAERTGGSVSTLTIQRTQQEDSAVYLCASSQTGQPQHFGDGTRLSIL.

This chain connects TRBV4-3 to TRBJ1-5; TCRdb returns TRBD1, unconfirmable since there is no DNA. Germline V gives CDR1 LGHNA, CDR2 YSLEER. The CDR3 contains 16 residues. The CDR3 spells CASSQDPGRGGQPQHF.

The CDR3 protein is CASRRDWRGTGELFF. The chain links TRBV12-3 or TRBV12-4 to TRBJ2-2; without DNA, the TCRdb call of TRBD2 cannot be checked. This CDR3 spans 15 amino acids.

The rearrangement uses TRBV5-1 and TRBJ1-2. The CDR3 spans 15 residues. Germline CDR1 and CDR2: SGHRS and YFSETQ. The CDR3 sequence: CASRSMDGSNYGYTF.

The V and J genes are TRBV20-1 and TRBJ2-1; the D gene TCRdb calls, TRBD2, cannot be checked with no DNA. Germline CDR1 DFQATT, CDR2 SNEGSKA (reference sequence). This CDR3 comprises 13 residues. The CDR3 sequence is CSARAGGPREQFF.